One sample yielded the 30 T cell receptor beta chains listed below, sequenced in a study of tumor-infiltrating lymphocytes in primary liver carcinoma. For blood RNA, unsorted whole blood served as the source, and germline DNA was extracted too. With roughly 0.5 ug total RNA as template and a constant-region primer, TCR beta cDNA was made. Library construction for TCR beta comprised three nested multiplex PCR rounds performed with slightly modified ARM-PCR. The study ran its first two PCR rounds for approximately 10 cycles each, using TRBV1-TRBV30 forward primers and a C-beta reverse primer. TCRdb used MiXCR to reprocess the multiplex PCR reads, holding one entry per CDR3 protein. The sample contains about 320,000 distinct CDR3 sequences, approximately 58% of which appear only once. Sequencing input: peripheral blood. Receptor source: a woman under 40 with primary liver carcinoma and hepatitis B virus infection.

This clonotype was counted only a few times. The gene calls are TRBV5-6 and TRBJ2-7, with 8 bases that match TRBD2. The V gene end was trimmed by 3 bases and the J gene end by 0 bases; junction bases not matched to a gene: 8. Germline V CDR1 and CDR2: SGHDT, YYEEEE. The CDR3 covers 16 residues. Written as DNA, the CDR3 is TGTGCCAGCAGCTCCTCAACTAGCGGCTCCTCCTACGAGCAGTACTTC. Amino acids: CASSSSTSGSSYEQYF. Full variable domain (outside the CDR3, taken from reference TRBV5-6 and TRBJ2-7): DAGVTQSPTHLIKTRGQQVTLRCSPKSGHDTVSWYQQALGQGPQFIFQYYEEEERQRGNFPDRFSGHQFPNYSSELNVNALLLGDSALYLCASSSSTSGSSYEQYFGPGTRLTVT.

The V gene is TRBV4-2, the J gene TRBJ2-3; perhaps TRBD2 as D (6 bases). Looked up from germline, CDR1 is LGHNA and CDR2 is YNFKEQ. Deletions cut 4 bases from V and 4 bases from J, with 12 bases between. The CDR3 is made up of 14 amino acids. The CDR3 here is CASSRRLVSDTQYF. As DNA, the CDR3 is TGTGCCAGCAGCCGGCGACTAGTTTCAGATACGCAGTATTTT.

Remarks on this clonotype: Compared with germline, one end of the junction differs, possibly owing to a read error. V gene TRBV5-5 combines with J gene TRBJ2-4; perhaps TRBD1 as D (6 bases). Germline values: CDR1 SGHKS, CDR2 YYEKEE (reference sequence). The CDR3 totals 17 residues. DNA for the CDR3: TGTGTCAGCAGCCGTGTCTTTTATGGGACACTTGAAAACATTCAGTACTTC. It is translated as CVSSRVFYGTLENIQYF.

The table lists this clonotype with a few counts. The V and J genes are TRBV12-3 or TRBV12-4 and TRBJ2-1; 10 bases align to TRBD2. This CDR3 contains 15 residues. V dropped 7 bases and J dropped 4; count of bases not matched to a gene: 7. The CDR3 region has the DNA TGTGCCAGCAACGATCGACTAGCGGGTTACAATGAGCAGTTCTTC. Its translation is CASNDRLAGYNEQFF.

This clonotype was counted between two and nine times. This chain joins TRBV6-1 and TRBJ2-5; the D gene could be TRBD1 or TRBD2 (6 bases each). CDR3 length equals 13 residues. V was trimmed by 6 bases and J by 5 bases, leaving 13 bases between them. Germline CDR1 is MNHNS and CDR2 is SASEGT. The CDR3 coding sequence is TGTGCCAGCAGGCGCAGGGGAGGCGAGACCCAGTACTTC. It specifies CASRRRGGETQYF.

The table lists this clonotype with a few counts. The chain recombines TRBV14 with TRBJ2-7; 8 nucleotides line up with TRBD2. The CDR3 covers 16 residues. The junction had 7 bases not matched to a gene; V was cut back by 1 base and J by 2 bases. CDR1 is SGHDN and CDR2 is FVKESK in the germline V gene. This chain's CDR3 is CASSQVASGYPYEQYF. For the CDR3, the DNA is TGTGCCAGCAGCCAAGTGGCTAGCGGGTATCCCTACGAGCAGTACTTC. Drawing the rest from reference TRBV14 and TRBJ2-7, the complete variable domain is EAGVTQFPSHSVIEKGQTVTLRCDPISGHDNLYWYRRVMGKEIKFLLHFVKESKQDESGMPNNRFLAERTGGTYSTLKVQPAELEDSGVYFCASSQVASGYPYEQYFGPGTRLTVT.

The sample holds many counts of this clonotype. This rearrangement joins TRBV29-1 to TRBJ2-1, with 7 bases that match TRBD1. Germline CDR1 reads SQVTM; CDR2 reads ANQGSEA. The CDR3 is 13 residues long. Trimming cost V 8 bases and J 7 bases; bases outside gene matches: 11. CDR3 sequence: CSFEPTGENEQFF. CDR3 in DNA: TGCAGCTTCGAACCAACAGGGGAGAATGAGCAGTTCTTC.

J is TRBJ2-7 and V is TRBV4-1; unclear D gene. This CDR3 has 16 amino acids. V lost 4 bases and J 1 base, leaving 17 bases between the germline ends. CDR1 and CDR2 from the germline V gene are MGHRA and YSYEKL. The CDR3 DNA sequence: TGCGCCAGCAGCCCTGACTTCTGGACGGATTCCTACGAGCAGTACTTC. The encoded protein is CASSPDFWTDSYEQYF.

The chain is built from TRBV7-9 and TRBJ2-7; maybe TRBD2 (6 bases). CDR1 and CDR2 from the germline V gene are SEHNR and FQNEAQ (reference sequence). Trimming pared 5 bases from V and 2 bases from J, leaving 13 bases between. CDR3 length: 14 residues. The CDR3 reads CASSLFGSTYEQYF. In DNA form, the CDR3 reads TGTGCCAGCAGCCTCTTCGGGAGTACCTACGAGCAGTACTTC.

As concerns this clonotype: A single base separates this from a much larger clone, so it may be a read error. The V call is TRBV29-1, the J call TRBJ1-2; 7 nucleotides align to TRBD1. Germline V gives CDR1 SQVTM, CDR2 ANQGSEA. J was trimmed by 4 bases and V by 6 bases; bases with no gene match: 11. This CDR3 has 14 amino acids. CDR3 loop: CSVGQVALVYGYTF. In DNA form, the CDR3 reads TGCAGCGTCGGACAGGTGGCGCTGGTCTATGGCTACACCTTC.

The V gene is TRBV11-2, the J gene TRBJ2-3; D not resolved. The CDR3 length is 14 residues. The V gene lost 2 bases and the J gene lost 7 bases, with 13 bases spanning the gap. Germline V CDR1 and CDR2: SGHAT, FQNNGV. In nucleotides, the CDR3 is TGTGCCAGCAGCTTACTAACGAGCTCAAATACGCAGTATTTT. Amino acids: CASSLLTSSNTQYF.

With respect to this clonotype: One end of the junction does not line up with germline, which may come from a read error. The chain employs TRBV6-2 or TRBV6-3 and TRBJ1-6, with a weak D call TRBD1 (6 bases). This CDR3 region has 17 residues. Germline assignment: CDR1 MNHEY and CDR2 SVGEGT. This CDR3 is CTSSSKPHRVGGSPLHF. In nucleotides, the CDR3 is TGTACCAGCAGTTCGAAACCTCACAGGGTTGGAGGTTCACCCCTCCACTTT.

A note on this clonotype: Mismatch with germline at one junction end may stem from a read error. The chain uses TRBV6-5 and TRBJ2-7; 8 bases are a match to TRBD1. The CDR3 sequence is 16 residues long. Germline CDR1 reads MNHEY; CDR2 reads SVGAGI. CDR3 DNA sequence: TGTGCCAGCAGCCCCGGCAAGACAGGGGTGGGGGGTGAGCAGAACTTC. It translates to CASSPGKTGVGGEQNF.

As concerns this clonotype: The missing conserved phenylalanine or tryptophan at the end of this CDR3 makes a read error likely. The V call is TRBV29-1, the J call TRBJ1-2; 8 bases agree with TRBD1. The V gene's germline CDR1 is SQVTM and CDR2 ANQGSEA. The CDR3 is 11 residues long. V trimming: 7 bases; J trimming: 8 bases; junction bases outside the gene matches: 6. The CDR3 reads CSAWTGRGYTL. The CDR3 region has the DNA TGCAGCGCCTGGACAGGGAGAGGCTACACCTTA.

The chain uses TRBV6-6 and TRBJ1-5; 12 bases agree with TRBD1. After removal of 6 bases from V and 0 bases from J, the junction contained 9 bases not matched to a gene. Germline CDR1 MNHNY, CDR2 SVGAGI (reference sequence). The CDR3 runs 18 residues. The chain's CDR3 is CASRLGQGASYSNQPQHF. In DNA form, the CDR3 reads TGTGCCAGCAGGCTGGGACAGGGGGCCTCTTATAGCAATCAGCCCCAGCATTTT.

Of note for this clonotype: This may be a read error, as it is one base from a much larger clone. The V call is TRBV4-1, the J call TRBJ1-1; possible D gene TRBD1, 5 bases. Germline V gives CDR1 MGHRA, CDR2 YSYEKL. The CDR3 has 13 amino acids. The CDR3 nucleotides read TGCGCCAGCAACCAAGGGGTGGGCACTGAAGCTTTCTTT. It translates to CASNQGVGTEAFF.

This clonotype was counted ten times or more. The rearrangement joins TRBV7-8 to TRBJ2-7, with TRBD1 matching 9 bases. V shed 8 bases and J 4 bases; nucleotides not matched to a gene: 6. There are 13 residues in the CDR3. Germline CDR1 reads SGHVS; CDR2 reads FQNEAQ. The CDR3 here is CASAGTGRYEQYF. The CDR3 nucleotides read TGTGCCAGCGCCGGGACAGGGCGGTACGAGCAGTACTTC.

This clonotype was observed a handful of times. This rearrangement joins TRBV6-5 to TRBJ2-7, with D possibly TRBD1 on 6 matching bases. Germline CDR1 and CDR2: MNHEY and SVGAGI. The CDR3 extends over 15 amino acids. The CDR3 region has the DNA TGTGCTAACAGCTACAAGGACAGCAGCTCCTACGAGCAGTACTTC. Translating it yields CANSYKDSSSYEQYF.

Notes on this clonotype: This may be a read error: a much more frequent sequence differs by one nucleotide. The rearrangement uses TRBV4-2 and TRBJ2-3; D is possibly TRBD2 (6 bases). The CDR3 totals 14 residues. Trimming shortened V by 1 base and J by 5 bases, and 10 bases separated the two germline ends. Per germline, CDR1 LGHNA and CDR2 YNFKEQ. The CDR3 DNA reads TGTGCCAGCAGCCAAGCGGGAGTAATAGATACGCAGTATTTT. Protein sequence: CASSQAGVIDTQYF.

The chain carries TRBV4-3 and TRBJ2-1, with a tentative D call TRBD2 (6 bases). The V gene's germline CDR1 is LGHNA and CDR2 YSLEER. With 4 bases removed from V and 0 bases from J, the gap between germline ends came to 16 bases. CDR3 length: 17 amino acids. The CDR3 sequence is CASSRDLTGSSYNEQFF. In DNA, the CDR3 is TGCGCCAGCAGCCGAGATCTAACCGGGAGCTCCTACAATGAGCAGTTCTTC.

This clonotype was observed a few times. The J gene is TRBJ2-5, the V gene TRBV4-2, with 8 bases aligning to TRBD2. The junction had 14 bases not matched to a gene; V was cut back by 0 bases and J by 5 bases. The germline V gene has CDR1 LGHNA and CDR2 YNFKEQ. The CDR3 has 18 residues. The CDR3 sequence is CASSQETRGAGEGETQYF. For the CDR3, the DNA is TGTGCCAGCAGCCAAGAGACTAGAGGAGCGGGAGAGGGGGAGACCCAGTACTTC.

This clonotype was counted a few times. This may be a read error, as it is one base from a much larger clone. The chain has TRBV11-2 and TRBJ2-3; D might be TRBD1 or TRBD2, each matching 5 bases. The CDR3 sequence is 14 residues long. Per germline, CDR1 SGHAT and CDR2 FQNNGV. For the CDR3, the DNA is TGTGTCAGCAGCGTGGGACCCGGCACAGATACGCAGTATTTT. Translated, it gives CVSSVGPGTDTQYF.

This clonotype was detected only once. This may be a read error, as it is one base from a much larger clone. The CDR3 region is CASMEYGSQYF. The CDR3 coding sequence is TGTGCCAGCATGGAATACGGGTCACAGTACTTC. V gene TRBV6-6 combines with J gene TRBJ2-5; D gene ambiguous. Germline V gives CDR1 MNHNY, CDR2 SVGAGI (reference sequence). Trimming shortened V by 7 bases and J by 11 bases, and 14 bases separated the two germline ends. The CDR3 is 11 amino acids.

To note about this clonotype: This CDR3 is missing its conserved last phenylalanine or tryptophan, likely due to a read error. No DNA is shown, since the ends of the CDR3 on it are uncertain; the CDR3 is the one TCRdb lists. This chain links TRBV12-3 or TRBV12-4 with TRBJ2-7. With termini counted, the CDR3 has 12 amino acids. The CDR3 loop is CASSLESGSKYL.

Only a few counts were recorded for this clonotype. The rearrangement uses TRBV7-9 and TRBJ2-7; perhaps TRBD1 as D (6 bases). CDR1 is SEHNR and CDR2 is FQNEAQ in the germline V gene (reference sequence). This CDR3 has 13 residues. Trimming stripped 1 base from V and 6 bases from J, with 10 bases between. CDR3 in amino acids: CASSLGTASEQYF. DNA of the CDR3: TGTGCCAGCAGCTTAGGGACAGCTTCCGAGCAGTACTTC.

About this clonotype: A read error is possible here, since a much larger clone lies one base away. V gene TRBV6-1 combines with J gene TRBJ2-6, with D possibly matching TRBD1 (5 bases). There are 17 residues in the CDR3. In germline, CDR1 is MNHNS, CDR2 SASEGT. DNA for the CDR3: TGTGCCAGCAGTGATCTCGGACGGAGCTCTGGGGCCAGCGTCCTGACTTTC. Encoded protein: CASSDLGRSSGASVLTF.

This rearrangement joins TRBV4-3 to TRBJ2-1; D is ambiguous. Germline values: CDR1 LGHNA, CDR2 YSLEER. Trimming pared 1 base from V and 7 bases from J, leaving 8 bases between. The CDR3 length is 13 residues. The CDR3 sequence: CASSQVEGNEQFF. The CDR3 nucleotides read TGCGCCAGCAGCCAAGTGGAAGGAAATGAGCAGTTCTTC.

This clonotype was counted a few times. The J gene is TRBJ2-3, the V gene TRBV10-3, with 11 nucleotides matching TRBD1. This CDR3 is built from 16 residues. CDR1 ENHRY and CDR2 SYGVKD come from the germline V gene. V shed 10 bases and J 1 base; nucleotides not matched to a gene: 10. CDR3 coding DNA: TGTGCCACCGGGACAGGGGGAGGGAGGGGCACAGATACGCAGTATTTT. Protein product: CATGTGGGRGTDTQYF.

About this clonotype itself: At one boundary the junction diverges from the germline segment, which might be a read error. The chain has TRBV11-3 and TRBJ2-1; D is possibly TRBD2 (6 bases). The length of the CDR3 is 15 residues. Germline CDR1 SGHNT, CDR2 YENEEA. CDR3 residues: CASSGRESSYDEQFF. In DNA form, the CDR3 reads TGTGCCAGCTCGGGACGGGAGAGCTCCTACGATGAGCAGTTCTTC.

This clonotype has more than one count but fewer than ten. The V call is TRBV12-3 or TRBV12-4, the J call TRBJ2-3; D call uncertain. The CDR3 is made up of 17 amino acids. The ends were cut back, 5 bases at V and 6 bases at J, with 24 bases in the middle. CDR3 protein: CASSPQTLGSWTDTQYF. In DNA form, the CDR3 reads TGTGCCAGCAGTCCGCAAACTCTAGGCAGCTGGACGGATACGCAGTATTTT.